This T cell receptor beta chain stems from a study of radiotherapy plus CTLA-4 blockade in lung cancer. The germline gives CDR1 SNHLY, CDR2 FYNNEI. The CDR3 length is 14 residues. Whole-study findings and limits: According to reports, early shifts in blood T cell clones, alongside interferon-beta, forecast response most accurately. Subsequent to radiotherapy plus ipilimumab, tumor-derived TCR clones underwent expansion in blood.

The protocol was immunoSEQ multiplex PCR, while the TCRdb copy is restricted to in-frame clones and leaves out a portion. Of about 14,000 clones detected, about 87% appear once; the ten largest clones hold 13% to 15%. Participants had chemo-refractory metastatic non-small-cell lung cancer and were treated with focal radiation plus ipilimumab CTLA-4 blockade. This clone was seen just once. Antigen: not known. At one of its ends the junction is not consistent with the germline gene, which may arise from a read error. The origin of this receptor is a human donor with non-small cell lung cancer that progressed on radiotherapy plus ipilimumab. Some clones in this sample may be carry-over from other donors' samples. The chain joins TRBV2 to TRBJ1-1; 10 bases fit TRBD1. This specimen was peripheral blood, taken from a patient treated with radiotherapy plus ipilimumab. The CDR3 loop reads CASSRDRGNTETFF. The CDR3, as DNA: TGTGCCAGCAGTAGGGACAGGGGAAACACTGAAACTTTCTTT.